A selection of T cell receptor beta chains follows, all from one sample in a study of blood T cell repertoires in COVID-19. Using immunoSEQ multiplex PCR, the repertoire was profiled, and TCRdb retains in-frame clones only, with some absent. The table records about 200,000 clones, about four fifths of them present only once. Specimen: peripheral blood. Source of these receptors: a woman aged 50 to 60 with active or convalescent COVID-19. Each CDR3 is given with its conserved first and last residue. A D gene is named only where the DNA matches it firmly. Expanded clones are given a class, and other clones once, few, many or no size at all.

CAWSTGTSGRNEQFF | TGTGCCTGGAGTACCGGGACTAGCGGGAGAAATGAGCAGTTCTTC | few | TRBJ2-1 | TRBD2 | TRBV30
CASSSPDRESTEAFF | TGTGCCAGCAGCTCCCCGGACAGGGAGAGTACTGAAGCTTTCTTT | few | TRBJ1-1 | TRBD1 | TRBV11-2
CSANPGGGYTF | TGCAGTGCTAATCCCGGGGGAGGCTACACCTTC | - | TRBJ1-2 | - | TRBV20-1
CASSFGPGRGDGYTF | TGTGCCAGCAGTTTTGGCCCTGGCAGGGGCGATGGCTACACCTTC | once | TRBJ1-2 | - | TRBV27
CASTRWQGQPQHF | TGTGCCAGCACCAGGTGGCAGGGTCAGCCCCAGCATTTT | - | TRBJ1-5 | - | TRBV27
CASSPMTGSSSGANVLTF | TGTGCCAGCTCACCAATGACAGGGTCATCTTCTGGGGCCAACGTCCTGACTTTC | - | TRBJ2-6 | TRBD1 | TRBV18
CASSSRQGARGYTF | TGTGCCAGCAGTTCCCGACAGGGGGCGCGAGGCTACACCTTC | few | TRBJ1-2 | TRBD1 | TRBV6-5
CASSLSGSTYEQYF | TGTGCCAGCAGCTTAAGTGGCAGTACCTACGAGCAGTACTTC | - | TRBJ2-7 | - | TRBV11-3
CASSFEGADGYTF | TGCGCCAGCAGCTTCGAGGGGGCGGATGGCTACACCTTC | - | TRBJ1-2 | TRBD1 | TRBV5-1
CASKARHDVPLNTEAFF | TGTGCCAGCAAAGCACGACACGACGTCCCCCTGAACACTGAAGCTTTCTTT | - | TRBJ1-1 | - | TRBV27
CASSQDRVGGTEAFF | TGTGCCAGCAGCCAGGACAGGGTCGGCGGGACTGAAGCTTTCTTT | - | TRBJ1-1 | TRBD1 | TRBV3-1/TRBV3-2
CASSAGTGNTEAFF | TGCGCCAGCAGCGCTGGGACAGGAAACACTGAAGCTTTCTTT | - | TRBJ1-1 | TRBD1 | TRBV5-1
CAGHYAGGIYGYTF | TGTGCCGGTCATTATGCAGGGGGCATCTATGGCTACACCTTC | - | TRBJ1-2 | TRBD1 | TRBV28
CASSLGQGAGNTEAFF | TGTGCCAGCAGTTTGGGACAGGGAGCGGGGAACACTGAAGCTTTCTTT | - | TRBJ1-1 | TRBD1 | TRBV28
CASSSQISNQPQHF | TGTGCCAGCAGCTCACAAATTAGCAATCAGCCCCAGCATTTT | - | TRBJ1-5 | - | TRBV7-9
CASSRTGPEKLFF | TGTGCCAGCAGCAGGACAGGGCCTGAAAAACTGTTTTTT | - | TRBJ1-4 | TRBD1 | TRBV5-8
CASQLEDGVNQPQHF | TGTGCCAGCCAACTCGAGGACGGGGTCAATCAGCCCCAGCATTTT | - | TRBJ1-5 | - | TRBV2
CASSGTGAAYGYTF | TGTGCCAGCAGTGGGACAGGGGCGGCCTATGGCTACACCTTC | few | TRBJ1-2 | TRBD1 | TRBV2
CATGADADSPLHF | TGTGCCACAGGGGCGGACGCAGATTCACCCCTCCACTTT | - | TRBJ1-6 | - | TRBV2
CASSGGVTSGNTIYF | TGTGCCAGCAGTGGAGGGGTCACCTCTGGAAACACCATATATTTT | - | TRBJ1-3 | - | TRBV28
CASSDSREGYTF | TGTGCCAGCAGTGACTCACGAGAGGGCTACACCTTC | - | TRBJ1-2 | - | TRBV2
CASSQDGVDTEAFF | TGTGCCAGCAGCCAAGATGGAGTGGACACTGAAGCTTTCTTT | - | TRBJ1-1 | - | TRBV4-2
CASSPNRGNTEAFF | TGTGCCAGCAGTCCCAATAGGGGGAACACTGAAGCTTTCTTT | - | TRBJ1-1 | - | TRBV6-5